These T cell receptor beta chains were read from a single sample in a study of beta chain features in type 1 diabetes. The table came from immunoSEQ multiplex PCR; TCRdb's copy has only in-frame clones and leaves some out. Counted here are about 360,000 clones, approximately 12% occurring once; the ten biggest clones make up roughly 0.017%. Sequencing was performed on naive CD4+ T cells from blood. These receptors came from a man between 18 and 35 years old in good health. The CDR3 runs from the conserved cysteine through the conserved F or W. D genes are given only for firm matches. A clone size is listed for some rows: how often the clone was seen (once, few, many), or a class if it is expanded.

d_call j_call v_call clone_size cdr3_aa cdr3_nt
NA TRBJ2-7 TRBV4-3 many CASSQDDRPAYEQYF TGCGCCAGCAGCCAAGACGACAGGCCTGCCTACGAGCAGTACTTC
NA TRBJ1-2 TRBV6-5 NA CASSYGEGSGYTF TGTGCCAGCAGTTATGGAGAGGGCTCTGGCTACACCTTC
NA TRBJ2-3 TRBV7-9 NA CASSLHLVLAEKVDTQYF TGTGCCAGCAGCTTGCACCTCGTGCTAGCTGAAAAAGTAGATACGCAGTATTTT
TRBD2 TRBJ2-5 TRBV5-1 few CASSLAPSGGRETQYF TGCGCCAGCAGCTTGGCCCCTAGCGGGGGGAGAGAGACCCAGTACTTC
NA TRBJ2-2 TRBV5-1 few CASSGTQNTGELFF TGCGCCAGCTCCGGGACACAAAACACCGGGGAGCTGTTTTTT
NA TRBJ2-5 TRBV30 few CAWSAGQETQYF TGTGCCTGGAGTGCCGGGCAAGAGACCCAGTACTTC
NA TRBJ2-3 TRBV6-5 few CASSYGSSTDTQYF TGTGCCAGCAGTTATGGCAGTAGCACAGATACGCAGTATTTT
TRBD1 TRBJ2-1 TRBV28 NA CASSQQGAGYNEQFF TGTGCCAGCAGTCAACAGGGGGCTGGGTACAATGAGCAGTTCTTC
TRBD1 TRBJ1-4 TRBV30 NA CAWSGGQGAKLFF TGTGCCTGGAGTGGGGGACAGGGGGCGAAACTGTTTTTT
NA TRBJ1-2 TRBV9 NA CASSAGGGEAYGYTF TGTGCCAGCAGCGCGGGGGGAGGGGAAGCTTATGGCTACACCTTC
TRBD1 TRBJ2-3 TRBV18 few CASSPQQGPDTQYF TGTGCCAGCTCACCACAACAGGGGCCAGATACGCAGTATTTT
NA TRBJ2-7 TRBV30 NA CACTHGRVYEQYF TGTGCCTGCACCCACGGGAGAGTCTACGAGCAGTACTTC
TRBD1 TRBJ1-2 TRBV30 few CAEDRVGQGAANYGYTF TGTGCCGAGGATAGGGTGGGACAGGGTGCTGCTAACTATGGCTACACCTTC
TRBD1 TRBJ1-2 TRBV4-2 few CASSHTPGQGYYGYTF TGTGCCAGCAGCCATACTCCGGGACAGGGTTACTATGGCTACACCTTC
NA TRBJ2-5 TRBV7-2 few CASTRQGGQLQETQYF TGTGCCAGCACCCGGCAGGGGGGACAGTTACAAGAGACCCAGTACTTC